These 4 T cell receptor beta chains were sequenced from one sample in a study of post-analysis software for immune sequencing data. Study-wide findings and caveats: With TRBV5-6, TRBV5-1 and TRBV20-1 included, about five TRBV segments were more frequent in patients than in controls.

No antigen is known for these receptors. Included in the TCR beta cDNA libraries were unique molecular identifiers. In TCRdb, the PCR reads were re-called with MiXCR into one record per CDR3 protein. The sample lists about 430,000 distinct CDR3 sequences; 39% were seen once. Sequences were obtained from blood. These receptor sequences come from a girl between 2 and 10 years old with multiple sclerosis.

The rearrangement uses TRBV5-1 and TRBJ2-6; D possibly corresponds to TRBD1 (5 bases). V was cut by 0 bases and J by 0 bases, with 10 bases left in between. Germline V gene sequence: CDR1 SGHRS, CDR2 YFSETQ. This CDR3 has 17 amino acids. The CDR3 here is CASSLAFQGSGANVLTF. CDR3 DNA: TGCGCCAGCAGCTTGGCCTTCCAGGGCTCTGGGGCCAACGTCCTGACTTTC.

The genes are TRBV14 and TRBJ2-3; 7 bases agree with TRBD1. V lost 1 base to trimming and J lost 0 bases; unmatched junction nucleotides: 1. The CDR3 is 15 amino acids. In germline, CDR1 is SGHDN, CDR2 FVKESK. The CDR3 DNA sequence: TGTGCCAGCAGCCAAGGGGACAGTAGCACAGATACGCAGTATTTT. Protein sequence: CASSQGDSSTDTQYF.

This clonotype was found once. The rearrangement joins TRBV11-2 to TRBJ2-4, with D tentatively TRBD1 or TRBD2 (5 bases each). The J call may be wrong; the DNA end is better matched by TRBJ2-5. The CDR3 totals 14 residues. The germline CDR1 and CDR2 sequences are SGHAT and FQNNGV. The CDR3 DNA sequence: TGTGCCAGCAGCTTAGTTTGGGACGGGGAGACCCAGTACTTC. Protein product: CASSLVWDGETQYF.

This clonotype is judged medium-sized. The V and J genes are TRBV5-6 and TRBJ2-6, with D hard to call. V was shortened by 0 bases and J by 0 bases, with 7 bases between the two germline ends. This CDR3 region has 16 residues. Germline loops: CDR1 SGHDT, CDR2 YYEEEE. This CDR3 is CASSLAGSSGANVLTF. The CDR3, as DNA: TGTGCCAGCAGCTTGGCAGGAAGCTCTGGGGCCAACGTCCTGACTTTC.